The rows below give T cell receptor beta chains drawn from one sample of a study of blood T cell repertoires in COVID-19. This table comes from immunoSEQ multiplex PCR, and its TCRdb copy is limited to in-frame clones, with some not included. The sample carries approximately 25,000 clones, approximately 68% recorded once. The sequenced sample consisted of peripheral blood. The receptors derive from a woman aged 80 or over with acute or convalescent COVID-19. Both conserved end residues are part of each CDR3. The order of the fields is J gene, clone size, V gene, CDR3 protein. Clone size, where shown, is once, few, many, or a class for clones that have expanded.

TRBJ1-2,-,TRBV15,CATSRDRGGPNYGYTF
TRBJ2-7,-,TRBV30,CAWDPTGNEQYF
TRBJ1-4,-,TRBV15,CATSRRGINEKLFF
TRBJ2-1,-,TRBV6-5,CASSYFVGGEQFF
TRBJ1-2,few,TRBV6-6,CASSTGVGNYGYTF
TRBJ2-1,few,TRBV6-2/TRBV6-3,CASSYVGSINEQFF
TRBJ2-3,-,TRBV16,CASSQSNGQGLAGTDTQYF
TRBJ2-5,-,TRBV29-1,CSVGTGVKGETQYF
TRBJ1-4,-,TRBV28,CASSSRREGEKLFF
TRBJ1-6,-,TRBV5-4,CASSFAGGRSPLHF
TRBJ1-1,once,TRBV30,CAWSQGWGQAFF
TRBJ1-4,-,TRBV19,CASSTRRTATNEKLFF
TRBJ1-5,-,TRBV12-5,CASGTDIQGASNQPQHF
TRBJ2-1,-,TRBV7-9,CASSYRGNEQFF
TRBJ1-5,-,TRBV5-4,CASSWDREAPQHF
TRBJ1-1,-,TRBV5-1,CASTLTPGENTEAFF
TRBJ1-3,-,TRBV10-2,CASTEGTTGAGNTIYF
TRBJ2-1,-,TRBV3-1/TRBV3-2,CASSQPLAGSYNEQFF
TRBJ1-5,-,TRBV28,CASRWSGQGNQPQHF
TRBJ2-3,once,TRBV6-5,CASRSRGGSTDTQYF
TRBJ2-7,-,TRBV7-2,CASSYQTGTSRLQYF
TRBJ2-1,-,TRBV21-1,CASSKACELASISNEQFF
TRBJ2-3,-,TRBV29-1,CSVGLTQRSTDTQYF
TRBJ2-7,-,TRBV7-9,CASSLYGALEQYF
TRBJ2-1,-,TRBV27,CASSLWASGEQFF
TRBJ2-7,-,TRBV3-1/TRBV3-2,CASSLGLAGTQTYEQYF
TRBJ1-2,-,TRBV6-6,CASSNRAFNYGYTF